This T cell receptor beta chain appears in the sequencing data of a study of PD-L1 blockade in urothelial cancer. This clone appeared once. The repertoire was sequenced with immunoSEQ multiplex PCR; TCRdb's copy has only in-frame clones and lacks some. The sample lists about 100,000 clones; around 82% were seen once. Germline lookup yields CDR1 ENHRY and CDR2 SYGVKD. The CDR3 consists of 15 residues. The ends lost 3 bases at V and 4 bases at J; junction bases unmatched: 4. The gene calls are TRBV10-3 and TRBJ2-3, with 10 bases lining up with TRBD1. The TCR sequence derives from a man aged 50 to 59 with urothelial cancer. This sample comprised PBMCs, obtained around atezolizumab (anti-PD-L1) treatment. DNA of the CDR3: TGTGCCATCAGTGACCGGACAGGGGGTTCAGATACGCAGTATTTT. Protein: CAISDRTGGSDTQYF.